The 26 T cell receptor beta chains presented below share a single source sample, sequenced in a study of blood T cells in healthy people across ages. Using a J-beta primer mix together with a sample-barcoded 5' primer, a second PCR was run for roughly 6 to 11 cycles. One entry per CDR3 protein results from TCRdb running MiXCR on the 5' RACE reads. The data show approximately 670,000 distinct CDR3 sequences, approximately 40% seen once. Sequencing was carried out using blood. All receptors derive from a man older than 75 in good health.

This clonotype was recorded a few times. This sequence joins TRBV20-1 and TRBJ1-4; a weak D match, TRBD1 (5 bases). Trimming shortened V by 6 bases and J by 5 bases, and 10 bases separated the two germline ends. The CDR3 runs to 12 residues. The germline gives CDR1 DFQATT, CDR2 SNEGSKA (reference sequence). CDR3 in amino acids: CSAKTENEKLFF. In DNA form, the CDR3 reads TGCAGTGCCAAGACAGAAAATGAAAAACTGTTTTTT.

In this sample, this clonotype turned up many times. CDR3 nucleotide sequence: TGCGCCAGCAGCCAAGATATTGGCCCCCAGGAGACCCAGTACTTC. Translation gives CASSQDIGPQETQYF. The chain combines TRBV4-3 with TRBJ2-5, with D unresolved. The CDR3 runs to 15 residues. V lost 0 bases to trimming and J lost 5 bases, with 13 bases between them. Per germline, CDR1 LGHNA and CDR2 YSLEER.

Only a few counts were recorded for this clonotype. The chain is built from TRBV9 and TRBJ1-5, with unresolved D. The germline CDR1 and CDR2 sequences are SGDLS and YYNGEE. The CDR3 has 15 amino acids. V lost 0 bases, J lost 2 bases, and 9 bases lay in between. CDR3: CASSVGGLGNQPQHF. The CDR3 nucleotides are TGTGCCAGCAGCGTAGGAGGGCTTGGCAATCAGCCCCAGCATTTT.

V gene TRBV5-6 combines with J gene TRBJ2-3; a possible D gene is TRBD2 (6 bases). Between the trimmed V and J ends, which lost 3 bases and 1 base, there was a span of 15 bases. Germline CDR1 SGHDT, CDR2 YYEEEE. This CDR3 is built from 16 residues. The CDR3 spells CASSSGLTRGTDTQYF. CDR3 DNA: TGTGCCAGCAGCTCGGGACTTACTAGGGGCACAGATACGCAGTATTTT.

The V gene is TRBV2, the J gene TRBJ2-7, with D perhaps assigned TRBD1 or TRBD2 (5 bases each). Germline loops: CDR1 SNHLY, CDR2 FYNNEI. The CDR3 spans 15 residues. V dropped 4 bases and J dropped 7 bases, with 20 bases sitting between them. The chain's CDR3 is CASSGSAGRLGEQYF. The DNA for the CDR3 is TGTGCCAGCAGTGGGTCGGCAGGGAGATTGGGAGAGCAGTACTTC.

A remark on this clonotype: Here the CDR3 omits its conserved ending phenylalanine or tryptophan, so a read error is the likely source. The DNA is omitted, as the CDR3 cannot be located on it reliably, and the CDR3 follows TCRdb's listing. This chain links TRBV29-1 with TRBJ2-5; no DNA check was done on the table's D call, TRBD1. The CDR3 spans 13 amino acids, including both terminal residues. Germline V CDR1 and CDR2: SQVTM, ANQGSEA. The CDR3 sequence is CSVEDTRGYTFGS.

The J gene is TRBJ2-5, the V gene TRBV6-2 or TRBV6-3; TRBD1 is a possible D gene (6 bases). With 3 bases removed from V and 1 base from J, the gap between germline ends came to 18 bases. Germline V gene lookup returns CDR1 MNHEY and CDR2 SVGEGT. The CDR3 has 17 residues. CDR3 DNA: TGTGCCAGCAGTTATCTTTTGACAGGCGGTCTCCAAGAGACCCAGTACTTC. Translation: CASSYLLTGGLQETQYF.

In this sample, this clonotype turned up a few times. V gene TRBV6-5 combines with J gene TRBJ2-1, with 8 nucleotides matching TRBD1. This CDR3 region has 16 residues. After removal of 6 bases from V and 0 bases from J, the junction contained 7 bases not matched to a gene. The germline V gene has CDR1 MNHEY and CDR2 SVGAGI. CDR3 loop: CASRRTGIGSYNEQFF. The CDR3 nucleotides are TGTGCCAGCAGACGGACAGGGATCGGCTCCTACAATGAGCAGTTCTTC.

The rearrangement uses TRBV3-1 and TRBJ2-7; 8 bases agree with TRBD2. Germline V gene sequence: CDR1 LGHDT, CDR2 YNNKEL (reference sequence). The trim removed 1 base at V and 5 bases at J, leaving 7 bases unmatched. The CDR3 extends over 15 amino acids. The CDR3 loop is CASSQGASGSDEQYF. The DNA for the CDR3 is TGTGCCAGCAGCCAAGGTGCTAGCGGGTCTGACGAGCAGTACTTC.

The J gene is TRBJ2-1, the V gene TRBV7-3; D call uncertain. CDR1 is SGHTA and CDR2 is FQGTGA in the germline V gene. V was pared by 4 bases and J by 3 bases, with 13 bases between. The CDR3 runs 15 residues. CDR3 in DNA: TGTGCCAGCAGCTCGTTGGTAGCCTACTACAATGAGCAGTTCTTC. This gives the protein CASSSLVAYYNEQFF.

The chain combines TRBV20-1 with TRBJ1-5; 9 nucleotides line up with TRBD1. Germline CDR1 and CDR2: DFQATT and SNEGSKA (reference sequence). J was trimmed by 0 bases and V by 1 base; bases with no gene match: 10. The CDR3 is 18 amino acids. In DNA, the CDR3 is TGCAGTGCTAGAGGCTCGACAGGGGGTACCCATAGCAATCAGCCCCAGCATTTT. Translating gives CSARGSTGGTHSNQPQHF.

This clonotype was detected only a few times. The rearrangement uses TRBV5-1 and TRBJ2-5, with 8 bases lining up with TRBD1. Germline CDR1 is SGHRS and CDR2 is YFSETQ. This CDR3 spans 14 amino acids. V lost 4 bases to trimming and J lost 2 bases; unmatched junction nucleotides: 4. For the CDR3, the DNA is TGCGCCAGCAGCACGGGACAGGCACAAGAGACCCAGTACTTC. It specifies CASSTGQAQETQYF.

The rearrangement joins TRBV6-2 or TRBV6-3 to TRBJ2-5; 11 bases line up with TRBD1. The DNA end is a closer match to TRBJ2-1, so the J assignment may be wrong. The CDR3 loop spans 19 amino acids. Germline CDR1 MNHEY, CDR2 SVGEGT. CDR3 in amino acids: CASTLPWLTGTGGQETQFF. The CDR3 coding sequence is TGTGCCAGCACGCTACCCTGGTTGACCGGGACAGGGGGACAAGAGACCCAGTTCTTC.

In this sample, this clonotype turned up many times. The J gene is TRBJ2-7, the V gene TRBV7-9; 9 bases align to TRBD1. With 6 bases clipped from V and 1 base from J, the junction kept 10 bases outside the gene matches. CDR1 is SEHNR, CDR2 FQNEAQ, per germline (reference sequence). This CDR3 region has 16 residues. CDR3 in amino acids: CASSQQGAEKSYEQYF. In DNA form, the CDR3 reads TGTGCCAGCAGTCAACAGGGGGCCGAAAAGTCCTACGAGCAGTACTTC.

This chain connects TRBV5-1 to TRBJ2-7; 7 bases map to TRBD2. This CDR3 has 11 amino acids. After removal of 4 bases from V and 5 bases from J, the junction contained 0 bases not matched to a gene. Per the germline V gene, CDR1 is SGHRS and CDR2 is YFSETQ. CDR3 residues: CASSGTNEQYF. The CDR3 bases are TGCGCCAGCAGCGGGACTAACGAGCAGTACTTC.

This clonotype was observed at least ten times. The chain recombines TRBV20-1 with TRBJ2-7; possible D gene TRBD1, 5 bases. V shed 5 bases and J shed 0 bases, with 14 bases lying between them. Germline-derived CDR1 and CDR2 are DFQATT and SNEGSKA (reference sequence). This CDR3 has 14 amino acids. CDR3 loop: CSAAASGRSYEQYF. The CDR3 DNA follows: TGCAGTGCTGCCGCATCAGGGCGCTCCTACGAGCAGTACTTC.

As to this clonotype: The junction does not match germline at one end; this may be a read error. The V call is TRBV29-1, the J call TRBJ2-2, with TRBD1 identical over 8 bases. The CDR3 contains 14 residues. Germline loops: CDR1 SQVTM, CDR2 ANQGSEA. The chain's CDR3 is CSVGQGYGTGELFF. Here the CDR3 DNA reads TGCAGCGTTGGACAGGGGTATGGCACCGGAGAGCTGTTTTTT.

The V and J genes are TRBV20-1 and TRBJ1-1, with D maybe TRBD1 (6 bases). V lost 5 bases and J 1 base, leaving 11 bases between the germline ends. Germline V CDR1 and CDR2: DFQATT, SNEGSKA (reference sequence). There are 13 residues in the CDR3. CDR3 sequence: CSAQTGANTEAFF. The CDR3 DNA reads TGCAGTGCTCAGACAGGCGCGAACACTGAAGCTTTCTTT.

In its sample, this clonotype was seen once. The chain employs TRBV4-3 and TRBJ2-7; D is perhaps TRBD2 (6 bases). V lost 1 base and J 3 bases, leaving 13 bases between the germline ends. The CDR3 has 15 residues. Germline V gene sequence: CDR1 LGHNA, CDR2 YSLEER. CDR3 in DNA: TGCGCCAGCAGCCAAGTACTAGTGGACTACTACGAGCAGTACTTC. It encodes CASSQVLVDYYEQYF.

This clonotype occurred many times. The gene calls are TRBV6-2 or TRBV6-3 and TRBJ2-5, with TRBD2 identical over 15 bases. The germline V gene encodes CDR1 MNHEY and CDR2 SVGEGT. This CDR3 has 17 residues. Losses at the gene ends were 2 bases for V and 5 bases for J; bases not matched to a gene: 6. For the CDR3, the DNA is TGTGCCAGCAGTTACCGGACTAGCGGGAGGGCCTTGGAGACCCAGTACTTC. Translation gives CASSYRTSGRALETQYF.

This sequence joins TRBV5-1 and TRBJ2-3; D perhaps matches TRBD2 (5 bases). The CDR3 has 15 amino acids. V shed 3 bases and J shed 1 base, with 12 bases lying between them. Germline CDR1 is SGHRS and CDR2 is YFSETQ. The CDR3 region is CASSSLVSGTDTQYF. CDR3 nucleotide sequence: TGCGCCAGCAGCTCCCTCGTTAGCGGCACAGATACGCAGTATTTT.

This clonotype was seen only a few times. The genes are TRBV6-5 and TRBJ2-3, with D perhaps assigned TRBD1 or TRBD2 (5 bases each). V was cut by 7 bases and J by 6 bases, with 17 bases left in between. Germline CDR1 and CDR2: MNHEY and SVGAGI. This CDR3 spans 14 amino acids. The CDR3 loop reads CASKERQRGDTQYF. Here the CDR3 DNA reads TGTGCCAGCAAGGAGCGACAGAGAGGGGATACGCAGTATTTT.

This chain connects TRBV29-1 to TRBJ2-3; D is uncertain. CDR1 is SQVTM and CDR2 is ANQGSEA in the germline V gene. CDR3 length equals 14 residues. Trimming left V 4 bases short and J 1 base short, with 12 bases between. The CDR3 region is CSVAPLGGTDTQYF. DNA for the CDR3: TGCAGCGTTGCACCACTTGGGGGCACAGATACGCAGTATTTT.

This chain links TRBV10-1 with TRBJ2-3; possibly TRBD1 for D (6 bases). V gave up 0 bases and J gave up 5 bases, with 15 bases separating them. This CDR3 region has 16 residues. The germline V gene encodes CDR1 WNHNN and CDR2 SYGVQD (reference sequence). In DNA, the CDR3 is TGCGCCAGCAGTGAGTCAATACAGGGATGGGGAGATACGCAGTATTTT. This translates into CASSESIQGWGDTQYF.

This clonotype was detected only a few times. The V call is TRBV29-1, the J call TRBJ2-1; tentative D call: TRBD2 (7 bases). The CDR3 is 14 residues long. From germline, CDR1 is SQVTM and CDR2 ANQGSEA. V was pared by 8 bases and J by 7 bases, with 21 bases between. In nucleotides, the CDR3 is TGCAGCATCTCTGGTCGGGGGGCCTCAAATGAGCAGTTCTTC. Translation: CSISGRGASNEQFF.

A remark on this clonotype: At one of its ends the junction is not consistent with the germline gene, which may arise from a read error. The V call is TRBV5-1, the J call TRBJ2-5; 13 bases fit TRBD2. Looked up from germline, CDR1 is SGHRS and CDR2 is YFSETQ. The CDR3 runs to 19 residues. The CDR3 nucleotides are TGCGCCAGCAGCTTGGCCCCCGGGACTAGCGGGGCCCTACAAGAGGCCCAGTACTTC. It yields the protein CASSLAPGTSGALQEAQYF. The whole variable domain, filled in from reference TRBV5-1 and TRBJ2-5, reads KAGVTQTPRYLIKTRGQQVTLSCSPISGHRSVSWYQQTPGQGLQFLFEYFSETQRNKGNFPGRFSGRQFSNSRSEMNVSTLELGDSALYLCASSLAPGTSGALQEAQYFGPGTRLLVL.